This T cell receptor beta chain was sequenced during a study of T cell responses to AZD1222 COVID-19 vaccine. TCRdb's copy holds only in-frame clones and misses some; the assay was immunoSEQ multiplex PCR. The sample lists 150,000 to 200,000 clones, roughly 92% occurring once. The sequenced sample was peripheral blood, obtained 28 days after the second AZD1222 dose. This receptor was obtained from an adult who received the AZD1222 COVID-19 vaccine.

CDR3 sequence reads: CASSLGPIGYGYTF. CDR3 DNA sequence: TGTGCCAGCAGCTTAGGACCCATCGGGTATGGCTACACCTTC. V and J are TRBV7-8 and TRBJ1-2; D not resolved. Germline values: CDR1 SGHVS, CDR2 FQNEAQ. V dropped 1 base and J dropped 5 bases, with 11 bases sitting between them. This CDR3 comprises 14 residues.